This TCR beta chain was captured in a study of tumor and adjacent non-tumor tissue in lung cancer. Study as a whole: Histology: about a dozen adenocarcinoma, a couple of squamous cell carcinoma, 1 small cell lung cancer. Patients were aged about 30 to 80, about 10 men and 5 women, stage I to III.

This sample's RNA came from whole unsorted tissue. This CDR3 spans 15 amino acids. In germline, CDR1 is SGHRS, CDR2 YFSETQ. This clonotype was seen once. Its antigen is currently unknown. A much larger clonotype is one base distant, so this may be a read error. Regarding the study as a whole: Tumor TCR diversity, when higher, was linked to shorter survival. TCR diversity was significantly greater in tumor than normal lung tissue.

TCRbeta libraries were built with three rounds of nested PCR, modified from ARM-PCR. TCRdb ran MiXCR on the multiplex PCR reads and lists one entry per CDR3 protein. The sample includes 90,000 to 130,000 distinct CDR3 sequences, under 90% seen only once; the top ten take 22%. This TCR derives from a man in his 70s with non-small cell lung cancer. The sequencing input was lung tumor tissue. This chain links TRBV5-1 with TRBJ2-2, with 9 bases that match TRBD1. This CDR3 reads CTSSTVGTGTGELFF. The DNA of the CDR3 is TGCACCAGCAGCACCGTCGGGACAGGGACCGGGGAGCTGTTTTTT.